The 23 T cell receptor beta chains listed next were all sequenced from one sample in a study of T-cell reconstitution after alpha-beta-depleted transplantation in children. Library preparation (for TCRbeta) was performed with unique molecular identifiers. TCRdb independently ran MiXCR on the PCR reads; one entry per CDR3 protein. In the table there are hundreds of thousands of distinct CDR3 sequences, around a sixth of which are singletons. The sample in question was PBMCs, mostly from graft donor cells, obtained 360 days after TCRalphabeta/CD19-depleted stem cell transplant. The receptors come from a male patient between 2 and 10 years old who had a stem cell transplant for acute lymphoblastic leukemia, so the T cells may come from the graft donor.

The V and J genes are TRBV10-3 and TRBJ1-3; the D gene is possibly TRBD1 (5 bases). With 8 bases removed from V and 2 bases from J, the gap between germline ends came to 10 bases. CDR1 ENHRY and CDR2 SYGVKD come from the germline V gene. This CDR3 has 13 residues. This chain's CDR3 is CAIGALTGNTIYF. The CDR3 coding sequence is TGTGCCATCGGGGCATTGACTGGAAACACCATATATTTT.

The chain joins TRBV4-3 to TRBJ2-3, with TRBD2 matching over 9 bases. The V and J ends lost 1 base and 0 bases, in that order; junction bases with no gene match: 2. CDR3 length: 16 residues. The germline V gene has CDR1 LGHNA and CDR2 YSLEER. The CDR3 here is CASSQGSGGSTDTQYF. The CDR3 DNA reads TGCGCCAGCAGCCAAGGTAGCGGGGGTAGCACAGATACGCAGTATTTT.

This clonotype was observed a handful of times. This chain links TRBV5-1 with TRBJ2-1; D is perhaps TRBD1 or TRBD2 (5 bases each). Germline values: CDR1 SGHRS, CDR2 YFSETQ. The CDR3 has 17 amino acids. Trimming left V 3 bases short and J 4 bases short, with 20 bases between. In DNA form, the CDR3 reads TGCGCCAGCAGCTCCCGAGGGGACCCACATCTTTACAATGAGCAGTTCTTC. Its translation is CASSSRGDPHLYNEQFF.

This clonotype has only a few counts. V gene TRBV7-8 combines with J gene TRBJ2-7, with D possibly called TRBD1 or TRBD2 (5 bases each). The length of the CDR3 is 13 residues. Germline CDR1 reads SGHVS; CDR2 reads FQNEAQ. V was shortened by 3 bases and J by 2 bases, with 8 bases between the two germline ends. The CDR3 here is CASSFGGTYEQYF. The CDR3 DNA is TGTGCCAGCAGCTTTGGGGGAACCTACGAGCAGTACTTC. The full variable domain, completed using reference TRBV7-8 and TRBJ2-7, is GAGVSQSPRYKVAKRGQDVALRCDPISGHVSLFWYQQALGQGPEFLTYFQNEAQLDKSGLPSDRFFAERPEGSVSTLKIQRTQQEDSAVYLCASSFGGTYEQYFGPGTRLTVT.

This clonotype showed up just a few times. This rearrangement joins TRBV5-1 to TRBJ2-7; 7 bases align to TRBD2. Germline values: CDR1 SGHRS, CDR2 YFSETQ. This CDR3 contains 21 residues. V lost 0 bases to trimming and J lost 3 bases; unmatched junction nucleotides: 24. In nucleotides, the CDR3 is TGCGCCAGCAGCTTGGTGAAGTCTGTCCTTACTATTCCGGGGACTAACTACGAGCAGTACTTC. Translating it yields CASSLVKSVLTIPGTNYEQYF.

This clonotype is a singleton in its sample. In DNA form, the CDR3 reads TGTGCCAGCAGCACCGACAGGGGCGGGGAGACCCAGTACTTC. Its translation is CASSTDRGGETQYF. The chain recombines TRBV11-2 with TRBJ2-5; 8 nucleotides agree with TRBD1. The CDR3 loop spans 14 amino acids. Unmatched junction bases numbered 7, after V lost 5 bases and J lost 5 bases. Germline loops: CDR1 SGHAT, CDR2 FQNNGV.

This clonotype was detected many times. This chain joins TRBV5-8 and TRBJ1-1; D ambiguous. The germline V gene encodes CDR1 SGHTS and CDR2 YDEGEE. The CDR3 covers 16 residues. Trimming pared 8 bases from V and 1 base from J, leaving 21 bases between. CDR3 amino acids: CARAYGVGLRNTEAFF. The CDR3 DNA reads TGTGCCAGGGCCTACGGAGTCGGTTTAAGGAACACTGAAGCTTTCTTT.

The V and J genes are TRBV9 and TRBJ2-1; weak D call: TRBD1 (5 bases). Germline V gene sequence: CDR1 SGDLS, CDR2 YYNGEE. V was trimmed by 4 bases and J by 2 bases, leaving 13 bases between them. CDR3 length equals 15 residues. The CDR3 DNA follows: TGTGCCAGCAGCATCAGGGAAACGGCCTACAATGAGCAGTTCTTC. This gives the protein CASSIRETAYNEQFF.

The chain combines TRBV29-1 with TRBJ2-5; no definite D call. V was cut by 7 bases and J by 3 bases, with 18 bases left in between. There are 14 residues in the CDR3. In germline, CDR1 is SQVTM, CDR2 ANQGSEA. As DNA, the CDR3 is TGCAGCGCCGCGCGGCGGACGTCAGAAGAGACCCAGTACTTC. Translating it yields CSAARRTSEETQYF.

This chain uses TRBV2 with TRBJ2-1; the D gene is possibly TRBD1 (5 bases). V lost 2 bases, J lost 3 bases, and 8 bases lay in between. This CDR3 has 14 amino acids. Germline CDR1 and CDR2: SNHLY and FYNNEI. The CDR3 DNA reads TGTGCCAGCAGTGAAAGGCAGGGCTACAATGAGCAGTTCTTC. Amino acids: CASSERQGYNEQFF. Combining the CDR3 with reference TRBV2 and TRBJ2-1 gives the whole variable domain EPEVTQTPSHQVTQMGQEVILRCVPISNHLYFYWYRQILGQKVEFLVSFYNNEISEKSEIFDDQFSVERPDGSNFTLKIRSTKLEDSAMYFCASSERQGYNEQFFGPGTRLTVL.

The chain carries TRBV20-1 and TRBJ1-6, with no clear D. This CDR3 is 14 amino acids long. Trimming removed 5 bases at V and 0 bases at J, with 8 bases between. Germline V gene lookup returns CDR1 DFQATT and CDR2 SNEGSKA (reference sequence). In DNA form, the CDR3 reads TGCAGTGCTCGAGTTGGCTCCTATAATTCACCCCTCCACTTT. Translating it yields CSARVGSYNSPLHF.

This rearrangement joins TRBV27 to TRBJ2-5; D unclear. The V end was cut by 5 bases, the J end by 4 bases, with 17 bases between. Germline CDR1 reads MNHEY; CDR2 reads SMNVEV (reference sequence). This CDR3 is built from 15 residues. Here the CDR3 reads CASSEFRSWAETQYF. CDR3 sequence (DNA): TGTGCCAGCAGTGAGTTCCGAAGTTGGGCAGAGACCCAGTACTTC.

CDR3 in amino acids: CASRPQGVLETQYF. The CDR3 DNA is TGCGCCAGCAGGCCACAGGGGGTTCTTGAGACCCAGTACTTC. This chain joins TRBV5-1 and TRBJ2-5; 8 positions agree with TRBD1. The CDR3 totals 14 residues. The junction had 8 bases not matched to a gene; V was cut back by 5 bases and J by 5 bases. Germline-derived CDR1 and CDR2 are SGHRS and YFSETQ.

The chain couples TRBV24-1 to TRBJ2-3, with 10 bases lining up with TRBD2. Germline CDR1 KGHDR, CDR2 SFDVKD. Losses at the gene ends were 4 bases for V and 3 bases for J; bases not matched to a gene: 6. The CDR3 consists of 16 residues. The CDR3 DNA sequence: TGTGCCACCAGTGACCCAGCGGGGGGGCCTACAGATACGCAGTATTTT. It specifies CATSDPAGGPTDTQYF.

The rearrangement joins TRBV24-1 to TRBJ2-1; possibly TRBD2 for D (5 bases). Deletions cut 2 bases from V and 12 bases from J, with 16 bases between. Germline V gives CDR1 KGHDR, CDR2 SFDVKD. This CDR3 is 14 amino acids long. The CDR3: CATSDSPSPRGQFF. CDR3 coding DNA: TGTGCCACCAGTGATTCCCCCTCCCCTCGGGGGCAGTTCTTC.

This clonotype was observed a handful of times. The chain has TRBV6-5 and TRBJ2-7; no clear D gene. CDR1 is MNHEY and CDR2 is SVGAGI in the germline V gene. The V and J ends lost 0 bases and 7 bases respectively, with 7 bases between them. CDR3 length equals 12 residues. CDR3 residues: CASSYSRGEQYF. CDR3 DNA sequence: TGTGCCAGCAGTTACTCCCGTGGAGAGCAGTACTTC.

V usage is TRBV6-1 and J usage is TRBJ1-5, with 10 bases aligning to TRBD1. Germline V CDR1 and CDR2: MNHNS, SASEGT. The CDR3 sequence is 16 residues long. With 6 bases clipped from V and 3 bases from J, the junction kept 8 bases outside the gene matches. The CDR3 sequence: CASRPLGTGVNQPQHF. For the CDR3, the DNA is TGTGCCAGCAGACCTCTCGGGACAGGGGTCAATCAGCCCCAGCATTTT.

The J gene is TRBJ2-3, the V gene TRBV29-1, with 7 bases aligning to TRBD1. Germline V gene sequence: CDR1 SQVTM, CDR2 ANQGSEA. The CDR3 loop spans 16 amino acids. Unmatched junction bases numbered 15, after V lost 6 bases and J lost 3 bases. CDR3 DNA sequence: TGCAGCGTCCTAGACCACAGGGGATTAAGGACAGATACGCAGTATTTT. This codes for CSVLDHRGLRTDTQYF.

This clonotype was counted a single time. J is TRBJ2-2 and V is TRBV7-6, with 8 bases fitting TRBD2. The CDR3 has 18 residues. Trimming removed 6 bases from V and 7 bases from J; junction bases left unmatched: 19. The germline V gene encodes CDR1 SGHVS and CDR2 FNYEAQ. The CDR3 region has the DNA TGTGCCAGCAGTTATAGGATCTGGGGTAGCGGGACGTACGGGGAGCTGTTTTTT. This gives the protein CASSYRIWGSGTYGELFF.

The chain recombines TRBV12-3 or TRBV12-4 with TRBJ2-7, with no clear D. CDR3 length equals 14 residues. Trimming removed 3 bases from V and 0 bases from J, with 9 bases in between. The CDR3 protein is CASSFTQSSYEQYF. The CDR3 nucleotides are TGTGCCAGCAGTTTCACACAAAGCTCCTACGAGCAGTACTTC.

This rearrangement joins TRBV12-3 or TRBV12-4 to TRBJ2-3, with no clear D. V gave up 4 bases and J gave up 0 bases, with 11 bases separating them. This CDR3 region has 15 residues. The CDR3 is CASSSRVPSTDTQYF. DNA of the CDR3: TGTGCCAGCAGTTCTAGGGTACCTAGCACAGATACGCAGTATTTT.

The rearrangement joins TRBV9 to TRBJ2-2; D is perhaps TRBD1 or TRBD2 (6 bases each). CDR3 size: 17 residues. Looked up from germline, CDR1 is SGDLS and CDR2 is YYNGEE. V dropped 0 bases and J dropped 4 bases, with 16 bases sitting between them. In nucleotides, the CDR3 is TGTGCCAGCAGCGTAGATCCGACTAGGGGGGTCACCGGGGAGCTGTTTTTT. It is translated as CASSVDPTRGVTGELFF.

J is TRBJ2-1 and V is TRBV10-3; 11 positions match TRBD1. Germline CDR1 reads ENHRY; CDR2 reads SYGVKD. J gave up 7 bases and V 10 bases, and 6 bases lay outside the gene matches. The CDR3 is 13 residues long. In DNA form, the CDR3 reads TGTGCCACGTGGACAGGGGGCTCGAATGAGCAGTTCTTC. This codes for CATWTGGSNEQFF.